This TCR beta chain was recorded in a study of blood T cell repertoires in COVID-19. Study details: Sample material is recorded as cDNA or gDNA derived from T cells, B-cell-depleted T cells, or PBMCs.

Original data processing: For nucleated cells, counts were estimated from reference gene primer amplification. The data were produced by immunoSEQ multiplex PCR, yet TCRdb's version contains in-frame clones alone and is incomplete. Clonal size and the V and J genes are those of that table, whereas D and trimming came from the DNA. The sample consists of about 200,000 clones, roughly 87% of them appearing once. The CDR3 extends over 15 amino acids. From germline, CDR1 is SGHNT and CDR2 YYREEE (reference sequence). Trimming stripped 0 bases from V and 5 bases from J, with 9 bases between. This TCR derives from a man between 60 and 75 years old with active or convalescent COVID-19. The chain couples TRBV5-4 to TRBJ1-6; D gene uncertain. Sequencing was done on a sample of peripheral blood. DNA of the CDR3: TGTGCCAGCAGCTTGGAGGGCGGGAATAATTCACCCCTCCACTTT. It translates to CASSLEGGNNSPLHF. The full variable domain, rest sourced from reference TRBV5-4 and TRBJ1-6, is ETGVTQSPTHLIKTRGQQVTLRCSSQSGHNTVSWYQQALGQGPQFIFQYYREEENGRGNFPPRFSGLQFPNYSSELNVNALELDDSALYLCASSLEGGNNSPLHFGNGTRLTVT.